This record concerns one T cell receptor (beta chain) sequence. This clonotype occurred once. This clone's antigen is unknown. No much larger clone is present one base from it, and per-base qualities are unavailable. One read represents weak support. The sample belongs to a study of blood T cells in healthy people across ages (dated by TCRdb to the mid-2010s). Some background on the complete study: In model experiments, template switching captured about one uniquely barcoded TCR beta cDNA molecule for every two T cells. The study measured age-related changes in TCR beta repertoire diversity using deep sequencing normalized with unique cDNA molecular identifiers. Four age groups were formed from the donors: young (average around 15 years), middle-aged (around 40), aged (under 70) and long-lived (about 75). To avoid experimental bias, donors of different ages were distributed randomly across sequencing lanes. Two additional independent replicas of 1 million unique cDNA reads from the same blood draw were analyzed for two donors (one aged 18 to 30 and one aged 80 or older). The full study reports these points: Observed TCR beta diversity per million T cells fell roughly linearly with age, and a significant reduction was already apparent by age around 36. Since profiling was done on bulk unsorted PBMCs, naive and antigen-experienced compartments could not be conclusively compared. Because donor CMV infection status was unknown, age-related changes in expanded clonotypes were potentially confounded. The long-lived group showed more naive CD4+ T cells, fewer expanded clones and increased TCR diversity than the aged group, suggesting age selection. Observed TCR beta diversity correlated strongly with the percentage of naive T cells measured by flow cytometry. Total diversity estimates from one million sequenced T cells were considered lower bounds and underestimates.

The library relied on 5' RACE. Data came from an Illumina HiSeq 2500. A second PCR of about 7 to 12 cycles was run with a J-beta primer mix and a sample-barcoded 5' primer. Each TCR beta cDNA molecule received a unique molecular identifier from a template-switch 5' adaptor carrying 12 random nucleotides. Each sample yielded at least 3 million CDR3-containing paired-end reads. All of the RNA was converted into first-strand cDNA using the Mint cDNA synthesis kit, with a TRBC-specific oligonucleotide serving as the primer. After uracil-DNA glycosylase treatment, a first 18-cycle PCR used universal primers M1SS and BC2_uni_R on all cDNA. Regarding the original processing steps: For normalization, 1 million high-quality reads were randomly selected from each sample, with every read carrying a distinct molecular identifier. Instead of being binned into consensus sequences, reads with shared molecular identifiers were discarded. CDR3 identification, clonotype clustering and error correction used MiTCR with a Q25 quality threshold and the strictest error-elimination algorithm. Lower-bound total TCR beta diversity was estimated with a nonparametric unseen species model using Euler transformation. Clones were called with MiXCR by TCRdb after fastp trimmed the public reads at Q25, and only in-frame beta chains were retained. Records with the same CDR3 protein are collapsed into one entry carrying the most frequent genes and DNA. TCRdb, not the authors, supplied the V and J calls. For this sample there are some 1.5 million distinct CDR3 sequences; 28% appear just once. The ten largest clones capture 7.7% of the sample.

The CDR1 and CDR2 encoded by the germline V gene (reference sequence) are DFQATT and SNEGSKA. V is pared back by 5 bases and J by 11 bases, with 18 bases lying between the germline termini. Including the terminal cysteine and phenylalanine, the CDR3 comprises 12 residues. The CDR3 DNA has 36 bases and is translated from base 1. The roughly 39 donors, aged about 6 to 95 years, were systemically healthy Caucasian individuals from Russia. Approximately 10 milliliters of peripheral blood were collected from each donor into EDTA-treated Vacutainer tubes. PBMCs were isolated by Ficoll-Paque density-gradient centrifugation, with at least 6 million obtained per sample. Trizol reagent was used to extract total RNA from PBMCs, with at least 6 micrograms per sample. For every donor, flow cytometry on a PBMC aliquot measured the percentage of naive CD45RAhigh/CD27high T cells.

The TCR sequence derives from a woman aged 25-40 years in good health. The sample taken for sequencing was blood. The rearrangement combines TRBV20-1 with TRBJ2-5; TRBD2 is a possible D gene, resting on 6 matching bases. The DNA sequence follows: TGCAGTGCTTTCGGGACGGACTACGTGCAGTACTTC. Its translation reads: CSAFGTDYVQYF.